One sample yielded the 31 T cell receptor beta chains listed below, sequenced in a study of technical replicates of blood from several donors. Generated by immunoSEQ multiplex PCR, the TCRdb table keeps only in-frame clones and is missing some. Of roughly 79,000 clones in the sample, more than 85% were seen once. The material sequenced was T cells isolated from PBMCs. The receptor set was obtained from a human donor in good health.

The V gene is TRBV7-3, the J gene TRBJ2-6; a weak D match, TRBD1 (6 bases). V lost 8 bases and J 0 bases, leaving 14 bases between the germline ends. Germline CDR1 SGHTA, CDR2 FQGTGA. The CDR3 covers 16 residues. CDR3 region: CASSLQGTSGANVLTF. In DNA, the CDR3 is TGTGCCAGCTCTTTACAGGGAACCTCTGGGGCCAACGTCCTGACTTTC.

The gene calls are TRBV29-1 and TRBJ2-5, with a tentative D call TRBD1 (5 bases). CDR1 is SQVTM, CDR2 ANQGSEA, per germline. There are 12 residues in the CDR3. The V gene lost 8 bases and the J gene lost 5 bases, with 15 bases spanning the gap. CDR3 region: CSTPRDLETQYF. The CDR3 DNA is TGCAGCACTCCCAGGGATTTGGAGACCCAGTACTTC. The complete variable domain, with remaining parts taken from reference TRBV29-1 and TRBJ2-5, reads SAVISQKPSRDICQRGTSLTIQCQVDSQVTMMFWYRQQPGQSLTLIATANQGSEATYESGFVIDKFPISRPNLTFSTLTVSNMSPEDSSIYLCSTPRDLETQYFGPGTRLLVL.

The chain carries TRBV27 and TRBJ2-7, with TRBD1 matching 8 bases. The V gene's germline CDR1 is MNHEY and CDR2 SMNVEV (reference sequence). Germline trimming cut 8 bases from V and 3 bases from J; bases unmatched to any gene: 6. This CDR3 region has 13 residues. Here the CDR3 reads CASSGQAHYEQYF. CDR3 sequence (DNA): TGTGCCAGCTCGGGACAGGCCCACTACGAGCAGTACTTC.

The gene calls are TRBV6-6 and TRBJ1-2; 7 positions agree with TRBD1. The CDR3 sequence is 14 residues long. J gave up 8 bases and V 5 bases, and 11 bases lay outside the gene matches. Germline V gene data show CDR1 as MNHNY and CDR2 as SVGAGI (reference sequence). CDR3 amino acids: CASSRQGPFSGYTF. CDR3 coding DNA: TGTGCCAGCAGTCGACAGGGTCCCTTCTCCGGCTACACCTTC.

V usage is TRBV29-1 and J usage is TRBJ2-7; 7 bases are a match to TRBD1. After removal of 4 bases from V and 4 bases from J, the junction contained 4 bases not matched to a gene. The CDR3 is 12 residues long. Germline CDR1 reads SQVTM; CDR2 reads ANQGSEA. CDR3 in DNA: TGCAGCGTTGGGGGACAGTTGTACGAGCAGTACTTC. Its translation: CSVGGQLYEQYF.

CDR3 in amino acids: CASSSTDRVTEAFF. CDR3 coding DNA: TGTGCCAGCAGTTCAACCGACAGGGTCACTGAAGCTTTCTTT. The V call is TRBV27, the J call TRBJ1-1; 7 bases map to TRBD1. The CDR3 is 14 residues long. With V trimmed by 4 bases and J by 4 bases, 6 bases remained unmatched. CDR1 and CDR2 from the germline V gene are MNHEY and SMNVEV (reference sequence).

This chain links TRBV6-6 with TRBJ1-5; no clear D gene. From germline, CDR1 is MNHNY and CDR2 SVGAGI (reference sequence). This CDR3 has 13 amino acids. The V end lost 4 bases, the J end lost 4 bases, and 8 bases lay between the germline ends. The CDR3 region has the DNA TGTGCCAGCAGTTTCAGTTCGAATCAGCCCCAGCATTTT. This gives the protein CASSFSSNQPQHF.

The chain employs TRBV12-5 and TRBJ2-3; D gene ambiguous. CDR1 is LGHNT, CDR2 FRNRAP, per germline. V lost 5 bases, J lost 2 bases, and 11 bases lay in between. The CDR3 is 14 amino acids. CDR3 DNA sequence: TGTGCTAGTGGTCCCAACCTACCCACAGATACGCAGTATTTT. It is translated as CASGPNLPTDTQYF.

This rearrangement joins TRBV19 to TRBJ1-2, with a weak D call TRBD1 (6 bases). The CDR3 totals 11 residues. Germline V gene sequence: CDR1 LNHDA, CDR2 SQIVND (reference sequence). Deletions cut 10 bases from V and 4 bases from J, with 10 bases between. CDR3 sequence: CATRGSYGYTF. CDR3 sequence (DNA): TGTGCCACAAGGGGGTCCTATGGCTACACCTTC.

The gene calls are TRBV14 and TRBJ2-3; D is ambiguous. Between the trimmed V and J ends, which lost 3 bases and 5 bases, there was a span of 3 bases. The CDR3 sequence is 11 residues long. CDR1 SGHDN and CDR2 FVKESK come from the germline V gene. The CDR3, as DNA: TGTGCCAGCAGCCACCAAGATACGCAGTATTTT. Translated: CASSHQDTQYF.

The chain links TRBV30 to TRBJ1-2; 10 bases line up with TRBD1. Per germline, CDR1 GTSNPN and CDR2 SVGIG (reference sequence). The CDR3 totals 14 residues. The ends lost 0 bases at V and 6 bases at J; junction bases unmatched: 4. For the CDR3, the DNA is TGTGCCTGGAGTGTACAGGGACAGGGGAATGGCTACACCTTC. It encodes CAWSVQGQGNGYTF.

The J gene is TRBJ2-1, the V gene TRBV4-2; TRBD1 is a possible D gene (6 bases). Trimming took off 1 base at V and 5 bases at J, with 12 bases between the two ends. Germline CDR1 is LGHNA and CDR2 is YNFKEQ. This CDR3 is 15 amino acids long. CDR3 coding DNA: TGTGCCAGCAGCCAAGTAGGGACATCTAACAATGAGCAGTTCTTC. It is translated as CASSQVGTSNNEQFF.

The J gene is TRBJ1-1, the V gene TRBV9; no definite D call. Germline CDR1 SGDLS, CDR2 YYNGEE. This CDR3 comprises 14 residues. Trimming pared 6 bases from V and 0 bases from J, leaving 12 bases between. The CDR3, as DNA: TGTGCCAGCAATAGCAATAGTATGAACACTGAAGCTTTCTTT. Protein product: CASNSNSMNTEAFF. Full variable domain (missing parts from reference TRBV9 and TRBJ1-1): DSGVTQTPKHLITATGQRVTLRCSPRSGDLSVYWYQQSLDQGLQFLIQYYNGEERAKGNILERFSAQQFPDLHSELNLSSLELGDSALYFCASNSNSMNTEAFFGQGTRLTVV.

The chain employs TRBV27 and TRBJ1-5; 7 positions match TRBD1. This CDR3 comprises 15 residues. J gave up 1 base and V 4 bases, and 4 bases lay outside the gene matches. CDR1 is MNHEY and CDR2 is SMNVEV in the germline V gene (reference sequence). As DNA, the CDR3 is TGTGCCAGCAGTTCCAGGGGACAGAGCAATCAGCCCCAGCATTTT. Translation gives CASSSRGQSNQPQHF.

Of note for this clone: The sample carries other DNA sequences with the same CDR3. This chain joins TRBV6-5 and TRBJ2-7; TRBD1 matches at 9 bases. The V and J ends lost 2 bases and 2 bases, in that order; junction bases with no gene match: 1. This CDR3 spans 14 amino acids. Germline CDR1 and CDR2: MNHEY and SVGAGI. The CDR3 loop is CASSYRQGAYEQYF. The CDR3 DNA reads as TGTGCCAGCAGTTACAGACAGGGGGCCTACGAGCAGTACTTC.

The chain uses TRBV4-2 and TRBJ2-7, with 10 nucleotides matching TRBD1. Trimming at V came to 0 bases and at J to 5 bases, leaving 4 bases not matched to a gene. The CDR3 consists of 15 residues. Germline V lookup: CDR1 LGHNA, CDR2 YNFKEQ. The CDR3 spells CASSQEGTGADEQYF. CDR3 coding DNA: TGTGCCAGCAGCCAAGAAGGGACAGGGGCGGACGAGCAGTACTTC.

V and J are TRBV4-1 and TRBJ1-1, with 10 bases that match TRBD1. V gave up 4 bases and J gave up 0 bases; unmatched junction bases: 8. CDR1 and CDR2 (germline): MGHRA, YSYEKL. The CDR3 length is 17 residues. CDR3 coding DNA: TGCGCCAGCAGCCCATGGACAGGGGGTTTTTTGAACACTGAAGCTTTCTTT. Amino acids: CASSPWTGGFLNTEAFF.

This clone appeared once. This chain connects TRBV5-6 to TRBJ2-3; 11 nucleotides align to TRBD2. The ends lost 4 bases at V and 1 base at J; junction bases unmatched: 11. The CDR3 covers 18 residues. Germline CDR1 is SGHDT and CDR2 is YYEEEE. In DNA form, the CDR3 reads TGTGCCAGCAGCCCCTTGGGACTGGGACTAGCGGGCACAGATACGCAGTATTTT. This encodes CASSPLGLGLAGTDTQYF.

The chain combines TRBV7-2 with TRBJ1-4, with D perhaps TRBD1 (5 bases). The CDR3 totals 14 residues. Germline V gene sequence: CDR1 SGHTA, CDR2 FQGNSA. The V end lost 5 bases, the J end lost 0 bases, and 7 bases lay between the germline ends. The CDR3 loop reads CASSQTATNEKLFF. In DNA form, the CDR3 reads TGTGCCAGCAGCCAGACAGCAACTAATGAAAAACTGTTTTTT.

This clone was detected only once. V and J are TRBV9 and TRBJ1-2; D ambiguous. The V gene's germline CDR1 is SGDLS and CDR2 YYNGEE. V dropped 6 bases and J dropped 1 base, with 10 bases sitting between them. CDR3 length: 13 amino acids. CDR3 protein: CASTGGSNYGYTF. In DNA, the CDR3 is TGTGCCAGCACCGGTGGTAGTAACTATGGCTACACCTTC. Using reference TRBV9 and TRBJ1-2 for the parts outside the CDR3, the full variable domain is DSGVTQTPKHLITATGQRVTLRCSPRSGDLSVYWYQQSLDQGLQFLIQYYNGEERAKGNILERFSAQQFPDLHSELNLSSLELGDSALYFCASTGGSNYGYTFGSGTRLTVV.

The chain uses TRBV9 and TRBJ1-1; D gene ambiguous. V was pared by 0 bases and J by 5 bases, with 8 bases between. The CDR3 is 13 residues long. Germline values: CDR1 SGDLS, CDR2 YYNGEE. The CDR3 loop reads CASSVGGETEAFF. CDR3 DNA sequence: TGTGCCAGCAGCGTAGGAGGAGAGACTGAAGCTTTCTTT.

J is TRBJ2-5 and V is TRBV11-3; no firm D call. V shed 6 bases and J shed 1 base, with 18 bases lying between them. This CDR3 is built from 16 residues. Germline values: CDR1 SGHNT, CDR2 YENEEA. The CDR3 here is CASSPLTDTFQETQYF. In DNA, the CDR3 is TGTGCCAGCAGTCCTCTTACCGACACCTTCCAAGAGACCCAGTACTTC.

This chain links TRBV27 with TRBJ2-7; possible D gene TRBD1, 6 bases. The CDR3 is made up of 16 amino acids. The germline gives CDR1 MNHEY, CDR2 SMNVEV (reference sequence). Trimming removed 8 bases at V and 3 bases at J, with 23 bases between. Here the CDR3 DNA reads TGTGCCAGCTGCCCCTTCGCCAGTCCAGGGGTCTACGAGCAGTACTTC. Protein product: CASCPFASPGVYEQYF.

This chain links TRBV4-1 with TRBJ2-7; 11 bases align to TRBD2. Trimming took 3 bases from V and 3 from J; bases not matched to a gene: 13. This CDR3 region has 18 residues. CDR1 MGHRA and CDR2 YSYEKL come from the germline V gene. The CDR3 loop is CASSHLPITSGSNYEQYF. As DNA, the CDR3 is TGCGCCAGCAGCCACCTCCCGATTACTAGCGGGAGTAACTACGAGCAGTACTTC.

CDR3 loop: CASSLTSGRVGNIQYF. DNA for the CDR3: TGTGCCAGCAGCCTGACTAGCGGGAGGGTGGGAAACATTCAGTACTTC. The V call is TRBV5-4, the J call TRBJ2-4; 14 bases map to TRBD2. The junction had 6 bases not matched to a gene; V was cut back by 4 bases and J by 6 bases. CDR1 and CDR2 from the germline V gene are SGHNT and YYREEE (reference sequence). The CDR3 runs 16 residues.

The rearrangement links TRBV5-6 to TRBJ1-2; D might be TRBD1 (6 bases). V was trimmed by 3 bases and J by 8 bases, leaving 11 bases between them. Germline V lookup: CDR1 SGHDT, CDR2 YYEEEE. This CDR3 has 12 amino acids. The CDR3 nucleotides read TGTGCCAGCAGCTCACAGGGAGTCGGCTACACCTTC. Amino acids: CASSSQGVGYTF.

V usage is TRBV6-1 and J usage is TRBJ2-1; D not certain. Trimming took 4 bases from V and 13 from J, leaving 14 bases between them. Germline values: CDR1 MNHNS, CDR2 SASEGT. The CDR3 runs 12 residues. The CDR3 DNA sequence: TGTGCCAGCAGTGCTGGGCAGCCCTTCCAGTTCTTC. As protein: CASSAGQPFQFF.

This chain joins TRBV9 and TRBJ1-2; D remains ambiguous. Trimming stripped 0 bases from V and 0 bases from J, with 9 bases between. The CDR3 loop spans 15 amino acids. Germline lookup yields CDR1 SGDLS and CDR2 YYNGEE. The CDR3 sequence is CASSVGGLANYGYTF. CDR3 sequence (DNA): TGTGCCAGCAGCGTAGGAGGACTTGCTAACTATGGCTACACCTTC.

DNA for the CDR3: TGTGCCAGCAGCGTAGAAGGGACTAGCGGGATAGGCACAGATACGCAGTATTTT. Encoded protein: CASSVEGTSGIGTDTQYF. The gene calls are TRBV9 and TRBJ2-3, with 13 bases that match TRBD2. The ends lost 0 bases at V and 1 base at J; junction bases unmatched: 5. In germline, CDR1 is SGDLS, CDR2 YYNGEE. The CDR3 contains 18 residues.

This clone occurred once. This sequence may be a read error, since a much larger clone differs from it by one base. The CDR3 sequence: CASSSSGSTDTQYF. In nucleotides, the CDR3 is TGTGCCAGCAGCTCTAGCGGGAGCACAGATACGCAGTATTTT. The rearrangement links TRBV9 to TRBJ2-3; TRBD2 matches 8 bases. Germline V gene lookup returns CDR1 SGDLS and CDR2 YYNGEE. The CDR3 totals 14 residues. Trimming cost V 4 bases and J 0 bases; bases outside gene matches: 1. Full variable domain (rest looked up from reference TRBV9 and TRBJ2-3): DSGVTQTPKHLITATGQRVTLRCSPRSGDLSVYWYQQSLDQGLQFLIQYYNGEERAKGNILERFSAQQFPDLHSELNLSSLELGDSALYFCASSSSGSTDTQYFGPGTRLTVL.

Concerning this clone itself: At the DNA level, this CDR3 is encoded by other sequences in the same sample as well. The chain uses TRBV6-6 and TRBJ2-7; TRBD1 is a possible D gene (5 bases). The germline V gene has CDR1 MNHNY and CDR2 SVGAGI (reference sequence). V was cut by 5 bases and J by 1 base, with 6 bases left in between. CDR3 length equals 12 residues. For the CDR3, the DNA is TGTGCCAGCAGTGACAGTTCCTACGAGCAGTACTTC. This codes for CASSDSSYEQYF.